These 31 T cell receptor beta chains share one sample of origin, sequenced in a study of cytomegalovirus exposure and HLA in healthy donors. Primers included in the PCR were 60 Vbeta and 13 Jbeta primers. Produced via immunoSEQ multiplex PCR; TCRdb's table is partial and in-frame only. The sample carries some 170,000 clones, approximately 72% recorded once. The sample consisted of PBMCs. All receptors come from a human donor in good health.

V usage is TRBV5-1 and J usage is TRBJ2-7; TRBD1 matches at 12 bases. There are 17 residues in the CDR3. Trimming cost V 2 bases and J 4 bases; bases outside gene matches: 10. Germline V gene data show CDR1 as SGHRS and CDR2 as YFSETQ. The CDR3 nucleotides read TGCGCCAGCAGCTTTCAATTCCGGGACAGGGGGCGGTACGAGCAGTACTTC. It specifies CASSFQFRDRGRYEQYF.

This clone has only one observation. The chain couples TRBV7-3 to TRBJ2-4, with 11 bases that match TRBD1. CDR1 is SGHTA, CDR2 FQGTGA, per germline. The CDR3 sequence is 17 residues long. V shed 4 bases and J 2 bases; nucleotides not matched to a gene: 7. The CDR3, as DNA: TGTGCCAGCAGCTCCGGACAGGGGGCATGGTCCAAAAACATTCAGTACTTC. This gives the protein CASSSGQGAWSKNIQYF.

The chain employs TRBV30 and TRBJ1-2; the D gene is possibly TRBD1 (6 bases). The ends were cut back, 0 bases at V and 8 bases at J, with 13 bases in the middle. The CDR3 runs to 13 residues. Germline CDR1 and CDR2: GTSNPN and SVGIG (reference sequence). The CDR3 loop reads CAWSVRTAGGYTF. CDR3 nucleotides: TGTGCCTGGAGTGTGCGGACAGCGGGGGGCTACACCTTC. Full variable domain (rest looked up from reference TRBV30 and TRBJ1-2): SQTIHQWPATLVQPVGSPLSLECTVEGTSNPNLYWYRQAAGRGLQLLFYSVGIGQISSEVPQNLSASRPQDRQFILSSKKLLLSDSGFYLCAWSVRTAGGYTFGSGTRLTVV.

On this clone itself: Other nucleotide sequences in the sample specify the same CDR3. The V call is TRBV5-4, the J call TRBJ1-2; 10 positions match TRBD1. The CDR3 runs 14 residues. In germline, CDR1 is SGHNT, CDR2 YYREEE (reference sequence). After removal of 3 bases from V and 4 bases from J, the junction contained 3 bases not matched to a gene. CDR3 DNA sequence: TGTGCCAGCAGCTACCGGGACAGGGGCTATGGCTACACCTTC. This translates into CASSYRDRGYGYTF.

The chain uses TRBV7-2 and TRBJ2-1; 10 bases align to TRBD1. CDR1 is SGHTA, CDR2 FQGNSA, per germline. The CDR3 is 16 residues long. J was trimmed by 7 bases and V by 2 bases; bases with no gene match: 8. The CDR3 loop reads CASSLKYSGQGNEQFF. The CDR3 DNA follows: TGTGCCAGCAGCTTAAAGTACTCGGGACAGGGGAATGAGCAGTTCTTC.

V and J are TRBV4-3 and TRBJ1-5; weak D call: TRBD1 (6 bases). From germline, CDR1 is LGHNA and CDR2 YSLEER. V lost 0 bases to trimming and J lost 0 bases, with 9 bases between them. The CDR3 is 16 residues long. CDR3 loop: CASSQEQGHSNQPQHF. The CDR3 DNA follows: TGCGCCAGCAGCCAAGAGCAGGGACATAGCAATCAGCCCCAGCATTTT.

This rearrangement joins TRBV9 to TRBJ2-1, with TRBD2 matching over 11 bases. CDR3 size: 14 residues. V was clipped by 6 bases and J by 3 bases; unmatched bases: 2. Germline assignment: CDR1 SGDLS and CDR2 YYNGEE. The CDR3 is CASTGTSGYNEQFF. The CDR3 nucleotides are TGTGCCAGCACCGGGACTAGCGGCTACAATGAGCAGTTCTTC.

This chain joins TRBV5-1 and TRBJ1-6; 7 bases line up with TRBD1. From germline, CDR1 is SGHRS and CDR2 YFSETQ. The trim removed 2 bases at V and 7 bases at J, leaving 15 bases unmatched. The CDR3 has 18 residues. CDR3 amino acids: CASSLGVTGTGRNSPLHF. In DNA, the CDR3 is TGCGCCAGCAGCTTAGGGGTGACAGGGACCGGAAGGAATTCACCCCTCCACTTT.

The J gene is TRBJ2-4, the V gene TRBV7-3; the D gene is possibly TRBD1 (6 bases). The CDR3 is 15 residues long. The germline CDR1 and CDR2 sequences are SGHTA and FQGTGA. V lost 5 bases and J 3 bases, leaving 14 bases between the germline ends. CDR3 in DNA: TGTGCCAGCAGCCCTGCGGACAGCTTCAAAAACATTCAGTACTTC. Its translation is CASSPADSFKNIQYF.

This chain connects TRBV2 to TRBJ1-3; 7 bases match TRBD1. From germline, CDR1 is SNHLY and CDR2 FYNNEI. The CDR3 extends over 12 amino acids. V was pared by 9 bases and J by 4 bases, with 3 bases of the junction left unmatched. In DNA form, the CDR3 reads TGTGCCAGACAGGGGTTAGGAAACACCATATATTTT. The encoded protein is CARQGLGNTIYF.

The chain recombines TRBV5-8 with TRBJ2-7; 16 positions agree with TRBD2. Germline CDR1 and CDR2: SGHTS and YDEGEE. The V gene end was trimmed by 2 bases and the J gene end by 6 bases; junction bases not matched to a gene: 11. This CDR3 has 18 residues. As DNA, the CDR3 is TGTGCCAGCAGCTTCTACGGGACTAGCGGGGGGGCCGGATTCGAGCAGTACTTC. It translates to CASSFYGTSGGAGFEQYF.

J is TRBJ1-3 and V is TRBV7-3, with D possibly matching TRBD1 (6 bases). Trimming took 2 bases from V and 0 from J, leaving 8 bases between them. Per germline, CDR1 SGHTA and CDR2 FQGTGA. The CDR3 runs 15 residues. In DNA, the CDR3 is TGTGCCAGCAGCTTACAGGGGAGCTCTGGAAACACCATATATTTT. It yields the protein CASSLQGSSGNTIYF.

The chain links TRBV6-5 to TRBJ2-3, with 12 nucleotides matching TRBD2. The V gene end was trimmed by 4 bases and the J gene end by 7 bases; junction bases not matched to a gene: 6. The CDR3 totals 15 residues. Germline-derived CDR1 and CDR2 are MNHEY and SVGAGI. This CDR3 reads CASSLASGGAHTQYF. DNA of the CDR3: TGTGCCAGCAGTTTAGCTAGCGGGGGGGCCCATACGCAGTATTTT.

J is TRBJ2-1 and V is TRBV18; 12 nucleotides line up with TRBD1. Germline V gene sequence: CDR1 KGHSH, CDR2 LQKENI. CDR3 length: 15 residues. The ends lost 3 bases at V and 5 bases at J; junction bases unmatched: 2. This chain's CDR3 is CASSPGDRGHNEQFF. The CDR3 nucleotides read TGTGCCAGCTCACCTGGGGACAGGGGGCACAATGAGCAGTTCTTC.

The V gene is TRBV9, the J gene TRBJ2-1, with 10 nucleotides matching TRBD1. The CDR3 consists of 14 residues. CDR1 SGDLS and CDR2 YYNGEE come from the germline V gene. V trimming: 3 bases; J trimming: 8 bases; junction bases outside the gene matches: 5. DNA for the CDR3: TGTGCCAGCAGCGCGGGACAGGGGAGGGATGAGCAGTTCTTC. It is translated as CASSAGQGRDEQFF. Full variable domain (remainder filled in from reference TRBV9 and TRBJ2-1): DSGVTQTPKHLITATGQRVTLRCSPRSGDLSVYWYQQSLDQGLQFLIQYYNGEERAKGNILERFSAQQFPDLHSELNLSSLELGDSALYFCASSAGQGRDEQFFGPGTRLTVL.

This clone turned up a few times. V and J are TRBV10-3 and TRBJ1-6; 10 nucleotides line up with TRBD1. CDR1 is ENHRY, CDR2 SYGVKD, per germline. The CDR3 runs 14 residues. The ends lost 6 bases at V and 8 bases at J; junction bases unmatched: 4. The CDR3 reads CAIRGQGVHSPLHF. CDR3 in DNA: TGTGCCATCAGAGGACAGGGGGTGCATTCACCCCTCCACTTT.

V and J are TRBV6-5 and TRBJ2-6; D is ambiguous. The germline V gene has CDR1 MNHEY and CDR2 SVGAGI. The V end was cut by 5 bases, the J end by 0 bases, with 8 bases between. This CDR3 has 15 residues. The CDR3 DNA sequence: TGTGCCAGCAGTCTCAGTGCCTCTGGGGCCAACGTCCTGACTTTC. It yields the protein CASSLSASGANVLTF.

The chain links TRBV19 to TRBJ1-2; D is perhaps TRBD1 (5 bases). The V end was cut by 0 bases, the J end by 2 bases, with 13 bases between. The CDR3 contains 16 residues. Germline CDR1 and CDR2: LNHDA and SQIVND (reference sequence). CDR3 amino acids: CASSIEGYRPNYGYTF. CDR3 coding DNA: TGTGCCAGTAGTATAGAGGGATACAGGCCCAACTATGGCTACACCTTC.

This clone was detected only once. This chain connects TRBV5-4 to TRBJ1-1; possible D gene TRBD1, 5 bases. The length of the CDR3 is 15 residues. Germline V CDR1 and CDR2: SGHNT, YYREEE (reference sequence). Trimming pared 5 bases from V and 2 bases from J, leaving 16 bases between. This CDR3 reads CASSARQGGNTEAFF. For the CDR3, the DNA is TGTGCCAGCAGTGCCAGGCAGGGAGGAAACACTGAAGCTTTCTTT. The full variable domain, rest sourced from reference TRBV5-4 and TRBJ1-1, is ETGVTQSPTHLIKTRGQQVTLRCSSQSGHNTVSWYQQALGQGPQFIFQYYREEENGRGNFPPRFSGLQFPNYSSELNVNALELDDSALYLCASSARQGGNTEAFFGQGTRLTVV.

The rearrangement uses TRBV5-1 and TRBJ2-7; tentative D call: TRBD2 (5 bases). There are 13 residues in the CDR3. Between the trimmed V and J ends, which lost 4 bases and 1 base, there was a span of 9 bases. Germline CDR1 reads SGHRS; CDR2 reads YFSETQ. DNA of the CDR3: TGCGCCAGCAGCCCGGACTCATCCTACGAGCAGTACTTC. Translation gives CASSPDSSYEQYF.

The chain combines TRBV15 with TRBJ2-1, with 7 bases identical to TRBD2. V was pared by 1 base and J by 5 bases, with 5 bases of the junction left unmatched. The CDR3 spans 15 residues. Germline V gene sequence: CDR1 LNHNV, CDR2 YYDKDF (reference sequence). The CDR3 spells CATSRGLAPDNEQFF. The CDR3 nucleotides read TGTGCCACCAGCAGAGGACTAGCTCCCGACAATGAGCAGTTCTTC. The full variable domain, its missing parts supplied by reference TRBV15 and TRBJ2-1, is DAMVIQNPRYQVTQFGKPVTLSCSQTLNHNVMYWYQQKSSQAPKLLFHYYDKDFNNEADTPDNFQSRRPNTSFCFLDIRSPGLGDTAMYLCATSRGLAPDNEQFFGPGTRLTVL.

The chain employs TRBV4-1 and TRBJ1-1; a weak D match, TRBD1 (6 bases). Per germline, CDR1 MGHRA and CDR2 YSYEKL. There are 13 residues in the CDR3. The ends were cut back, 4 bases at V and 5 bases at J, with 11 bases in the middle. In nucleotides, the CDR3 is TGCGCCAGCAGCCCCCGGGACAAAACTGAAGCTTTCTTT. Its translation: CASSPRDKTEAFF.

V usage is TRBV18 and J usage is TRBJ1-4; 8 nucleotides match TRBD1. The CDR3 sequence is 17 residues long. Germline V CDR1 and CDR2: KGHSH, LQKENI. V gave up 3 bases and J gave up 4 bases; unmatched junction bases: 10. CDR3 sequence: CASSPVDQGAFNEKLFF. The CDR3 DNA reads TGTGCCAGCTCACCCGTCGACCAGGGGGCTTTTAATGAAAAACTGTTTTTT.

The genes are TRBV2 and TRBJ1-1; D perhaps matches TRBD1 (5 bases). Germline values: CDR1 SNHLY, CDR2 FYNNEI. V lost 2 bases and J lost 4, with 14 bases in between. The CDR3 covers 15 residues. CDR3 protein: CASSERARVGTEAFF. In nucleotides, the CDR3 is TGTGCCAGCAGTGAAAGGGCCAGGGTAGGCACTGAAGCTTTCTTT.

The chain joins TRBV11-2 to TRBJ2-7, with D tentatively TRBD1 (6 bases). From germline, CDR1 is SGHAT and CDR2 FQNNGV. The CDR3 spans 15 residues. V lost 5 bases and J lost 3, with 17 bases in between. The CDR3 reads CASSHLQGANYEQYF. The DNA for the CDR3 is TGTGCCAGCAGCCACCTACAGGGAGCAAACTACGAGCAGTACTTC.

The chain couples TRBV6-1 to TRBJ1-5, with no clear D. The V and J ends lost 3 bases and 4 bases respectively, with 10 bases between them. CDR3 length equals 14 residues. Germline V CDR1 and CDR2: MNHNS, SASEGT. The CDR3 here is CASSELQANQPQHF. CDR3 in DNA: TGTGCCAGCAGTGAGCTCCAGGCGAATCAGCCCCAGCATTTT.

V usage is TRBV5-1 and J usage is TRBJ2-7; TRBD2 matches 10 bases. V shed 6 bases, J shed 1 base, and the junction held 7 bases outside the gene matches. Germline assignment: CDR1 SGHRS and CDR2 YFSETQ. CDR3 length: 15 amino acids. The CDR3, as DNA: TGCGCCAGCACCCTGACTAGCGGGCCTTCCTACGAGCAGTACTTC. This sequence encodes CASTLTSGPSYEQYF.

This clone was recorded a few times. The V gene is TRBV6-5, the J gene TRBJ1-4; possible D gene TRBD1, 6 bases. The germline CDR1 and CDR2 sequences are MNHEY and SVGAGI. The V and J ends lost 2 bases and 1 base respectively, with 8 bases between them. The CDR3 is 15 amino acids. The CDR3 sequence is CASSYTTGTNEKLFF. The CDR3 DNA is TGTGCCAGCAGTTACACGACAGGAACTAATGAAAAACTGTTTTTT.

CDR3 coding DNA: TGTGCCATCAGTGAGCCGGGACAGGGTGGGCCGGATACGCAGTATTTT. Its protein is CAISEPGQGGPDTQYF. The rearrangement joins TRBV10-3 to TRBJ2-3; 9 bases are shared with TRBD1. V lost 2 bases, J lost 6 bases, and 9 bases stayed unmatched. CDR1 and CDR2 from the germline V gene are ENHRY and SYGVKD. The CDR3 totals 16 residues.

The V and J genes are TRBV13 and TRBJ2-1, with 8 bases identical to TRBD2. V gave up 5 bases and J gave up 8 bases; unmatched junction bases: 2. Germline lookup yields CDR1 PRHDT and CDR2 FYEKMQ (reference sequence). This CDR3 is built from 12 residues. CDR3 protein: CASSGRGDEQFF. The CDR3 nucleotides are TGTGCCAGCAGCGGGCGGGGGGATGAGCAGTTCTTC.

The chain joins TRBV2 to TRBJ2-4, with 9 bases matching TRBD2. In germline, CDR1 is SNHLY, CDR2 FYNNEI. V shed 2 bases, J shed 5 bases, and the junction held 10 bases outside the gene matches. The CDR3 loop spans 17 amino acids. The CDR3 DNA reads TGTGCCAGCAGTGAAATGGTGGGGCGGGGGGGCGAAAACATTCAGTACTTC. It specifies CASSEMVGRGGENIQYF.